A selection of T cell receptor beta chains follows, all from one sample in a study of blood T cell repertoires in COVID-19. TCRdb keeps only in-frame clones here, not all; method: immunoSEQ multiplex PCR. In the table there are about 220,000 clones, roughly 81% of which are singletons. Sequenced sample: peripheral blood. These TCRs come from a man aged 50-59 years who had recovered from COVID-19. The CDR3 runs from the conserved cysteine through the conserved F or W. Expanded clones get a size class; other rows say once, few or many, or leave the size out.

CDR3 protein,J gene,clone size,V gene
CASSRGGEEKLFF,TRBJ1-4,NA,TRBV18
CASSAGTSGSDTQYF,TRBJ2-3,NA,TRBV19
CSASREGRAISGNTIYF,TRBJ1-3,NA,TRBV20-1
CASSLVMVGHFGYTF,TRBJ1-2,NA,TRBV7-8
CASRMTGGYEQYF,TRBJ2-7,NA,TRBV6-5
CASREGSSHQETQYF,TRBJ2-5,NA,TRBV7-7
CASSPGQGVFYGYTF,TRBJ1-2,NA,TRBV18
CASSPGDGSTDTQYF,TRBJ2-3,NA,TRBV9
CASSLDPGGSGNTIYF,TRBJ1-3,NA,TRBV7-6
CASSTYRDTEAFF,TRBJ1-1,NA,TRBV2
CTSSHDREVAEQYF,TRBJ2-7,NA,TRBV1
CASSYSTVSNQPQHF,TRBJ1-5,NA,TRBV6-5
CASSLAGGSNSEQFF,TRBJ2-1,NA,TRBV7-2
CACHPGLTFTGELFF,TRBJ2-2,NA,TRBV30
CASELSGSNTDTQYF,TRBJ2-3,NA,TRBV28
CASSYRQGSTDTQYF,TRBJ2-3,NA,TRBV5-1
CATSSQDHGYTF,TRBJ1-2,NA,TRBV15
CASGHVPGVDGYTF,TRBJ1-2,NA,TRBV5-1
CASSEWQGAVNEQFF,TRBJ2-1,NA,TRBV2
CASSYLRGEQFF,TRBJ2-1,few,TRBV6-2/TRBV6-3
CASSLSGSWEYEQYF,TRBJ2-7,once,TRBV27
CASSLVLAGGTNEQFF,TRBJ2-1,NA,TRBV7-8
CASSSGQGFRDYGYTF,TRBJ1-2,once,TRBV5-1
CASSQGAGGYTF,TRBJ1-2,NA,TRBV13
CASSLQYNQPQHF,TRBJ1-5,NA,TRBV12-3/TRBV12-4
CSVGGLSTDTQYF,TRBJ2-3,few,TRBV29-1
CASSLGTGGAYNEQFF,TRBJ2-1,NA,TRBV27
CASSPAFGKVDFNGYTF,TRBJ1-2,once,TRBV18
CASSQGGHIYSPLHF,TRBJ1-6,once,TRBV3-1/TRBV3-2
CASSSPRDRVGQPQHF,TRBJ1-5,NA,TRBV28
CASSLHPGQETQYF,TRBJ2-5,NA,TRBV4-1
CASGNGQARTGELFF,TRBJ2-2,NA,TRBV7-8
CASSQDRVASYEQYF,TRBJ2-7,NA,TRBV4-2
CASSAHGLAGEQYF,TRBJ2-7,NA,TRBV9
CASSGDRQSNTGELFF,TRBJ2-2,NA,TRBV27
CASLSDRANEQFF,TRBJ2-1,NA,TRBV18
CASSGDRNSYGYTF,TRBJ1-2,once,TRBV18
CASSFRRHNEQFF,TRBJ2-1,NA,TRBV7-9
CASSFNRGGETQYF,TRBJ2-5,NA,TRBV5-1
CASSEVRGSSYNEQFF,TRBJ2-1,NA,TRBV2
CASSRSGSSYEQYF,TRBJ2-7,NA,TRBV28
CASSYPGQEQFF,TRBJ2-1,NA,TRBV6-5
CASSSGQGRSTDTQYF,TRBJ2-3,NA,TRBV7-9
CASSLFGTSGTGHNEQFF,TRBJ2-1,NA,TRBV13
CATSRVGLAQGSHEQFF,TRBJ2-1,NA,TRBV15
CASLTTSGLTGELFF,TRBJ2-2,NA,TRBV28
CASSTAGTPSYEQYF,TRBJ2-7,NA,TRBV5-4
CASSYSTGHRNTEAFF,TRBJ1-1,NA,TRBV6-5
CASSSSGLAGDTYEQYF,TRBJ2-7,few,TRBV28
CAWSVLGQGSHEQYF,TRBJ2-7,NA,TRBV30
CASSPRMEVEYGYTF,TRBJ1-2,NA,TRBV7-9
CASSSENYGYTF,TRBJ1-2,NA,TRBV2
CASSLGRAGEQFF,TRBJ2-1,NA,TRBV12-3/TRBV12-4
CASSLQGYNTEAFF,TRBJ1-1,NA,TRBV5-1
CAGSRTRDYHEQFF,TRBJ2-1,NA,TRBV11-2
CASSGRRQETQYF,TRBJ2-5,NA,TRBV25-1